Sequencing of this TCR beta chain was carried out in a study of Ad26.COV2.S vaccination and SARS-CoV-2 variants. Study summary: The authors gave Ad26.COV2.S intramuscularly, either once or twice 56 days apart. Study results and caveats: Total T cell responses may have been underestimated by the TCR breadth and depth analyses.

Method: immunoSEQ multiplex PCR; TCRdb's copy keeps in-frame clones and lacks some. The sample consists of about 680,000 clones, roughly nine tenths of them appearing once. This clone showed up just a few times. Its target is unknown. The treatment: roughly 19 received Ad26.COV2.S at low or high dose, single or two shots; 5 received placebo; per-sample allocation not given. Day 63 following the first vaccine or placebo injection was when the samples were taken. Trimming took 2 bases from V and 4 from J, leaving 6 bases between them. This CDR3 comprises 13 residues. Germline-derived CDR1 and CDR2 are MNHEY and SMNVEV (reference sequence).

The rearrangement uses TRBV27 and TRBJ1-5; D unclear. This TCR was sampled from a person aged 18-60 years who received the Ad26.COV2.S COVID-19 vaccine or a placebo. The sample consisted of peripheral blood, taken in a trial of Ad26.COV2.S vaccine versus placebo. The CDR3: CASSLRQNQPQHF. In nucleotides, the CDR3 is TGTGCCAGCAGTTTACGTCAGAATCAGCCCCAGCATTTT.